The 16 T cell receptor beta chains in this list originate from one sample, sequenced in a study of human T cells and chemical hapten exposure. Time point denoted: patch test 3, about 24 weeks after DPC sensitization. Treatment described: therapeutic diphenylcyclopropenone sensitization with weekly scalp DPC. In TCRdb, the RACE reads were re-called with MiXCR into one record per CDR3 protein. The table lists tens of thousands of distinct CDR3 sequences, around 10% of them singletons. The sample here was whole blood, taken in connection with sensitization to the hapten diphenylcyclopropenone (DPC). These receptors were collected from a woman aged 50 to 60 with alopecia areata. Some clones in this sample may be carry-over from other donors' samples.

This clonotype was recorded at least ten times. The rearrangement uses TRBV20-1 and TRBJ1-3, with TRBD1 identical over 8 bases. Germline V gene sequence: CDR1 DFQATT, CDR2 SNEGSKA (reference sequence). There are 14 residues in the CDR3. J lost 3 bases, V lost 6 bases, and 7 bases had no gene match. The CDR3 nucleotides read TGCAGTGCCGGAGATGGGACAGGTGGAAACACCATATATTTT. The encoded protein is CSAGDGTGGNTIYF.

This clonotype was counted a few times. The chain is built from TRBV12-3 or TRBV12-4 and TRBJ1-5; TRBD1 is a possible D gene (5 bases). Trimming left V 4 bases short and J 2 bases short, with 12 bases between. CDR3 length: 15 residues. For the CDR3, the DNA is TGTGCCAGCAGTTGGGAGGGGAAGGGCAATCAGCCCCAGCATTTT. This gives the protein CASSWEGKGNQPQHF.

This clonotype was detected many times. This chain connects TRBV14 to TRBJ2-7; no definite D call. From germline, CDR1 is SGHDN and CDR2 FVKESK. V lost 2 bases to trimming and J lost 3 bases, with 2 bases between them. The CDR3 is made up of 11 amino acids. The CDR3 DNA is TGTGCCAGCAGCCAATTCTACGAGCAGTACTTC. Translation: CASSQFYEQYF.

This clonotype turned up a few times. The V gene is TRBV5-6, the J gene TRBJ1-1; 7 bases map to TRBD1. Germline CDR1 SGHDT, CDR2 YYEEEE. The junction had 10 bases not matched to a gene; V was cut back by 4 bases and J by 1 base. This CDR3 is 16 amino acids long. Here the CDR3 reads CASSAFGTASNTEAFF. In nucleotides, the CDR3 is TGTGCCAGCAGCGCTTTCGGGACAGCCTCGAACACTGAAGCTTTCTTT. The whole variable domain, remainder taken from reference TRBV5-6 and TRBJ1-1, is DAGVTQSPTHLIKTRGQQVTLRCSPKSGHDTVSWYQQALGQGPQFIFQYYEEEERQRGNFPDRFSGHQFPNYSSELNVNALLLGDSALYLCASSAFGTASNTEAFFGQGTRLTVV.

In its sample, this clonotype was seen many times. CDR3 sequence (DNA): TGTGCCAGCTCACCATTTATCGGGGCTGGGGCCAACGTCCTGACTTTC. As protein: CASSPFIGAGANVLTF. The rearrangement uses TRBV18 and TRBJ2-6; D possibly corresponds to TRBD2 (5 bases). V was pared by 2 bases and J by 2 bases, with 10 bases between. The germline V gene has CDR1 KGHSH and CDR2 LQKENI. The CDR3 has 16 amino acids.

V and J are TRBV14 and TRBJ1-1, with D unresolved. Germline loops: CDR1 SGHDN, CDR2 FVKESK. The CDR3 contains 14 residues. V was pared by 4 bases and J by 1 base, with 10 bases between. CDR3 sequence reads: CASSRAGPNTEAFF. CDR3 sequence (DNA): TGTGCCAGCAGCCGGGCCGGCCCGAACACTGAAGCTTTCTTT.

The chain recombines TRBV28 with TRBJ1-3; D remains unclear. This CDR3 region has 15 residues. Trimming took 6 bases from V and 0 from J, leaving 12 bases between them. CDR1 is MDHEN, CDR2 SYDVKM, per germline. The CDR3 coding sequence is TGTGCCAGCAGCCTTCCTAAGCACTCTGGAAACACCATATATTTT. Its protein product is CASSLPKHSGNTIYF.

This clonotype was recorded many times. The rearrangement joins TRBV20-1 to TRBJ2-7; 14 bases line up with TRBD2. This CDR3 has 17 amino acids. The germline V gene has CDR1 DFQATT and CDR2 SNEGSKA (reference sequence). V lost 4 bases, J lost 4 bases, and 12 bases stayed unmatched. The CDR3 is CSATGTSGSWPPYEQYF. The DNA for the CDR3 is TGCAGTGCTACAGGGACTAGCGGGAGTTGGCCCCCATACGAGCAGTACTTC.

This clonotype came up a few times. The chain couples TRBV18 to TRBJ1-1, with 7 bases lining up with TRBD1. Germline V lookup: CDR1 KGHSH, CDR2 LQKENI. This CDR3 spans 14 amino acids. The trim removed 0 bases at V and 7 bases at J, leaving 5 bases unmatched. CDR3 protein: CASSPPDRALEAFF. The CDR3 bases are TGTGCCAGCTCACCACCTGACAGGGCCCTTGAAGCTTTCTTT.

Only a few counts were recorded for this clonotype. The chain has TRBV7-9 and TRBJ1-2; no firm D call. CDR1 and CDR2 (germline): SEHNR, FQNEAQ (reference sequence). This CDR3 has 14 amino acids. V lost 5 bases to trimming and J lost 7 bases, with 17 bases between them. The CDR3 sequence is CASSIRGRESGYTF. For the CDR3, the DNA is TGTGCCAGCAGCATAAGAGGGCGAGAGAGTGGCTACACCTTC.

In this sample, this clonotype turned up many times. The V and J genes are TRBV5-1 and TRBJ1-5, with 8 bases identical to TRBD1. The junction had 8 bases not matched to a gene; V was cut back by 4 bases and J by 8 bases. This CDR3 has 14 amino acids. Germline V gene sequence: CDR1 SGHRS, CDR2 YFSETQ. CDR3 in amino acids: CASSGQGAGEPQHF. In DNA, the CDR3 is TGCGCCAGCAGCGGGCAGGGGGCTGGTGAGCCCCAGCATTTT.

As to this clonotype: Being one base from a much bigger clone, this may be a read error. This chain joins TRBV5-1 and TRBJ1-1, with TRBD1 as a possible D gene (5 bases). V was clipped by 0 bases and J by 1 base, with 16 bases between them. CDR3 length: 17 residues. Germline V gives CDR1 SGHRS, CDR2 YFSETQ. The CDR3 protein is CASSLVGANGANTEAFF. The CDR3 nucleotides read TGCGCCAGCAGCTTGGTCGGCGCAAACGGGGCGAACACTGAAGCTTTCTTT.

This clonotype was counted ten times or more. V and J are TRBV4-3 and TRBJ2-1; TRBD1 agrees at 9 bases. The length of the CDR3 is 15 residues. After removal of 3 bases from V and 9 bases from J, the junction contained 9 bases not matched to a gene. Germline V CDR1 and CDR2: LGHNA, YSLEER. The CDR3 region is CASSHPGTGSPEQFF. CDR3 DNA: TGCGCCAGCAGCCACCCTGGGACAGGGTCTCCTGAGCAGTTCTTC.

This clonotype occurred many times. The J gene is TRBJ2-3, the V gene TRBV27; 7 nucleotides match TRBD1. Looked up from germline, CDR1 is MNHEY and CDR2 is SMNVEV (reference sequence). V shed 6 bases and J 0 bases; nucleotides not matched to a gene: 3. The CDR3 is 14 amino acids. DNA for the CDR3: TGTGCCAGCAGCCGGGACAGAAGCACAGATACGCAGTATTTT. Amino acid sequence: CASSRDRSTDTQYF.

In its sample, this clonotype was seen many times. The chain couples TRBV4-1 to TRBJ1-1, with 8 bases that match TRBD1. CDR3 length: 18 residues. After removal of 2 bases from V and 0 bases from J, the junction contained 11 bases not matched to a gene. Germline-derived CDR1 and CDR2 are MGHRA and YSYEKL. This chain's CDR3 is CASSQKSGRQGLNTEAFF. CDR3 coding DNA: TGCGCCAGCAGCCAAAAAAGCGGGCGACAGGGGCTGAACACTGAAGCTTTCTTT.

The sample holds many counts of this clonotype. The chain employs TRBV6-5 and TRBJ2-5; D gene unclear. CDR1 is MNHEY, CDR2 SVGAGI, per germline. CDR3 length equals 13 residues. V lost 4 bases and J 9 bases, leaving 15 bases between the germline ends. CDR3 nucleotide sequence: TGTGCCAGCAGTTCCCGGCCCGTCGTGGCCCAGTACTTC. Protein: CASSSRPVVAQYF.